A single sample gave rise to the 11 T cell receptor beta chains below, sequenced in a study of cytomegalovirus exposure and HLA in healthy donors. This PCR relied on a set of 60 Vbeta primers and 13 Jbeta primers. Produced via immunoSEQ multiplex PCR; TCRdb's table is partial and in-frame only. The repertoire holds just over 150,000 clones, with around 83% as singletons. Material: PBMCs. Every receptor here comes from a man aged 45 to 65 in good health and CMV-seropositive.

This clone came up a few times. The rearrangement uses TRBV27 and TRBJ1-2; no firm D call. Germline lookup yields CDR1 MNHEY and CDR2 SMNVEV (reference sequence). CDR3 length: 12 residues. Between the trimmed V and J ends, which lost 6 bases and 8 bases, there was a span of 13 bases. The CDR3 protein is CASRGLREGYTF. The DNA for the CDR3 is TGTGCCAGCAGAGGGTTGAGGGAGGGCTACACCTTC.

This chain joins TRBV18 and TRBJ1-1; D is unresolved. Germline values: CDR1 KGHSH, CDR2 LQKENI. The CDR3 consists of 13 residues. Trimming shortened V by 2 bases and J by 6 bases, and 10 bases separated the two germline ends. The DNA for the CDR3 is TGTGCCAGCTCACCAGTGGAGAAGCCTGAAGCTTTCTTT. It specifies CASSPVEKPEAFF.

The chain recombines TRBV9 with TRBJ2-1; possibly TRBD1 or TRBD2 for D (6 bases each). CDR3 length equals 14 residues. Trimming shortened V by 4 bases and J by 5 bases, and 13 bases separated the two germline ends. Looked up from germline, CDR1 is SGDLS and CDR2 is YYNGEE. The CDR3 region has the DNA TGTGCCAGCAGCATAGGGGGGCGGAACAATGAGCAGTTCTTC. Its protein is CASSIGGRNNEQFF.

The rearrangement uses TRBV19 and TRBJ2-7; 12 nucleotides match TRBD1. J lost 6 bases, V lost 3 bases, and 3 bases had no gene match. Germline V CDR1 and CDR2: LNHDA, SQIVND (reference sequence). The CDR3 loop spans 14 amino acids. The CDR3 coding sequence is TGTGCCAGTAGTATTGGGACAGGGGGCTTCGAGCAGTACTTC. Its translation is CASSIGTGGFEQYF.

V is TRBV6-6 and J is TRBJ2-5; a possible D gene is TRBD2 (6 bases). Germline loops: CDR1 MNHNY, CDR2 SVGAGI (reference sequence). The CDR3 is 12 residues long. V lost 7 bases, J lost 5 bases, and 11 bases lay in between. CDR3 sequence (DNA): TGTGCCAGCAACCCGGAGGGGGAGACCCAGTACTTC. It yields the protein CASNPEGETQYF.

The CDR3, as DNA: TGCAGCGCACAGGGCCCCATGGGATCCCAGCATTTT. Translation: CSAQGPMGSQHF. The chain recombines TRBV29-1 with TRBJ1-5; a possible D gene is TRBD1 (6 bases). Deletions cut 7 bases from V and 11 bases from J, with 18 bases between. CDR1 SQVTM and CDR2 ANQGSEA come from the germline V gene. The CDR3 has 12 amino acids.

Only one count was recorded for this clone. Here the CDR3 DNA reads TGTGCCAGTAGGCCTATAACAGGGTATGGCTACACCTTC. It codes for CASRPITGYGYTF. The chain is built from TRBV19 and TRBJ1-2; possible D gene TRBD1, 6 bases. The CDR3 extends over 13 amino acids. CDR1 and CDR2 (germline): LNHDA, SQIVND (reference sequence). V gave up 6 bases and J gave up 5 bases, with 13 bases separating them.

The genes are TRBV9 and TRBJ2-3; 10 nucleotides align to TRBD2. The V gene end was trimmed by 0 bases and the J gene end by 3 bases; junction bases not matched to a gene: 4. From germline, CDR1 is SGDLS and CDR2 YYNGEE. The CDR3 extends over 16 amino acids. Here the CDR3 DNA reads TGTGCCAGCAGCGTAGTTGAAGCGGGAGGGACAGATACGCAGTATTTT. Translation gives CASSVVEAGGTDTQYF.

A single count supports this clone. The chain joins TRBV23-1 to TRBJ2-3, with D possibly being TRBD1 (5 bases). TRBV23-1 is assigned to the ORF class and has an uncertain function. The V end lost 3 bases, the J end lost 2 bases, and 24 bases lay between the germline ends. This CDR3 contains 19 residues. CDR3 nucleotide sequence: TGCGCCAGCAGTCATCCACCCGAACAGAGGCAGGACACCACAGATACGCAGTATTTT. Its translation is CASSHPPEQRQDTTDTQYF.

The V gene is TRBV15, the J gene TRBJ1-5; D ambiguous. V was cut by 0 bases and J by 0 bases, with 9 bases left in between. Germline V CDR1 and CDR2: LNHNV, YYDKDF (reference sequence). This CDR3 spans 16 amino acids. The CDR3, as DNA: TGTGCCACCAGCAGAGAGGAGTTGAGTAGCAATCAGCCCCAGCATTTT. It encodes CATSREELSSNQPQHF. The full variable domain, completed using reference TRBV15 and TRBJ1-5, is DAMVIQNPRYQVTQFGKPVTLSCSQTLNHNVMYWYQQKSSQAPKLLFHYYDKDFNNEADTPDNFQSRRPNTSFCFLDIRSPGLGDTAMYLCATSREELSSNQPQHFGDGTRLSIL.

Written as DNA, the CDR3 is TGTGCCAGCTCACCATCAGGGGGCCGGAATTCACCCCTCCACTTT. It specifies CASSPSGGRNSPLHF. The chain joins TRBV18 to TRBJ1-6; 8 bases line up with TRBD1. Trimming removed 2 bases from V and 7 bases from J; junction bases left unmatched: 4. In germline, CDR1 is KGHSH, CDR2 LQKENI. CDR3 size: 15 residues.